The T cell receptor beta chain described here comes from a study of blood T cell repertoires in COVID-19 (dated by TCRdb to about 2020). Background on the whole study: The collaborator samples originated in the United States, Italy and Spain and spanned the acute and convalescent phases of COVID-19. Sample metadata almost always included a de-identified subject ID, COVID-19 status, age in years and sex. The samples were drawn from two sources: the first 160 participants of the ongoing ImmuneRACE study, and over 1,000 subjects contributed by 6 global collaborators. The material from the prospective study consisted of cDNA or gDNA derived from T cells, B-cell-depleted T cells, or PBMCs. Subjects who had been exposed to COVID-19, were actively infected with it, or had recovered from it provided the deeply sampled blood TCRbeta repertoires that made up the dataset. HLA class I and class II types, where available, came from metadata supplied by the sample provider rather than from assay-based typing. The repertoires were released in a freely available public database intended as a resource for research on the immune response to SARS-CoV-2. Broader findings and caveats from the paper: Clinical and demographic metadata were provided uncurated, with the amount varying by source and participant.

TCRbeta CDR3 regions were amplified from genomic DNA using the immunoSEQ Assay, a bias-controlled multiplex PCR. On the study's bioinformatics: Nucleated cell counts per sample were estimated from amplification of reference gene primers within the assay. To quantify the absolute abundance of each unique TCRbeta CDR3 rearrangement, sequence reads were collapsed and filtered. For each sample, productive Simpson clonality was calculated as the square root of Simpson's diversity index across productive rearrangements. TCRdb re-hosts the immuneACCESS table, in-frame sequences only. Its copies lack some clones; in the studies checked, an unresolved V gene accounts for under half of them, and the cause for the rest is not known. V and J calls and clone size are given by that table; D and trimming were obtained from the DNA. The table for this sample lists fewer than 700,000 clones; roughly 91% of them were counted only once. The ten largest make up less than 9% of the sample.

As concerns this clone: The target of this receptor is not known. Qualities for individual bases were not recorded, and no much larger clone is one base off.

One collaborating source in Seattle enrolled patients while the patients were actively infected and followed the patients over time throughout the course of disease. Each collaborating institution followed its own protocols to collect whole blood in K2EDTA tubes. For TCRbeta analysis, collaborator samples were shipped as frozen whole blood, as isolated PBMCs, or as DNA extracted from either sample type. V was cut back by 6 bases and J by 6 bases, leaving a gap of 15 bases between them. The germline V gene sets CDR1 to MNHEY and CDR2 to SVGAGI. Counted from cysteine to phenylalanine, this CDR3 has 13 amino acids. Only the CDR3 part of the read is kept: 39 bases, read in frame from the first base.

The source material was peripheral blood. The receptor was isolated from a woman between 45 and 60 years old with COVID-19, enrolled during active disease. The sequence is built from TRBV6-5 and TRBJ2-7; perhaps TRBD2 is the D gene, with 6 bases matching. The CDR3: CASSFGLSSEQYF. The nucleotide sequence reads TGTGCCAGCAGCTTTGGACTATCTTCCGAGCAGTACTTC.